Here is one T cell receptor (beta chain) with its context. As yet, its antigen is unknown. The table came from immunoSEQ multiplex PCR; TCRdb's copy has only in-frame clones and leaves some out. The sample records fewer than 5,000 clones, roughly 80% being singletons. There are 16 residues in the CDR3. These data are taken from a study of follicular helper T cells after annual influenza vaccination. Study observations and caveats: Day 7 ICOS+CD38+ clones later appeared mostly in ICOS-CD38- cTfh.

Time point given: 2014-2015 season, 7 days after vaccination. Sorted blood CD4 subsets were sequenced before and after adults received seasonal inactivated influenza vaccine. Subjects lived in the community and lacked influenza vaccine within the prior 6 months. The sample consisted of CXCR5- memory CD4+ T cells sorted from blood, taken 7 days after influenza vaccination. The sequence was obtained from an adult who received the influenza vaccine. The chain combines TRBV12-1 with TRBJ2-7; the D call of TRBD1 is as the table states it, not checked on the DNA. TRBV12-1 is tagged as a pseudogene. CDR3 nucleotide sequence: TGTGCCAGCAGCCCCTTGGGCCAGGGGGAGACCTACGAGCAGTACTTC. Amino acid sequence: CASSPLGQGETYEQYF.